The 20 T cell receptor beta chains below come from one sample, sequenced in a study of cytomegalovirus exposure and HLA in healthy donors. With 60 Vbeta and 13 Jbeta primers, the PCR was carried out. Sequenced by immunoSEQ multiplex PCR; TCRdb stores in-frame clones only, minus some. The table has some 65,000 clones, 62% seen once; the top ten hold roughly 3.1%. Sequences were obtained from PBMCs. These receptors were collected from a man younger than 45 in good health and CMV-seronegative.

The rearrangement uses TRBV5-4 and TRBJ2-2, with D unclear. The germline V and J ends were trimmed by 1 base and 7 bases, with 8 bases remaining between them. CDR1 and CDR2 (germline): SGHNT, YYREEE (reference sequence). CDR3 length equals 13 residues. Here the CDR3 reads CASSLRRGGELFF. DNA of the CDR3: TGTGCCAGCAGCTTGAGGAGAGGCGGGGAGCTGTTTTTT.

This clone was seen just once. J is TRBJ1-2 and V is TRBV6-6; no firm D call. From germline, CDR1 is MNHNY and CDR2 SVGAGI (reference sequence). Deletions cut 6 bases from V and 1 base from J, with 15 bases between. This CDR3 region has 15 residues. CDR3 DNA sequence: TGTGCCAGCAGGGGAGAGGAAGTCCGTAACTATGGCTACACCTTC. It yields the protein CASRGEEVRNYGYTF.

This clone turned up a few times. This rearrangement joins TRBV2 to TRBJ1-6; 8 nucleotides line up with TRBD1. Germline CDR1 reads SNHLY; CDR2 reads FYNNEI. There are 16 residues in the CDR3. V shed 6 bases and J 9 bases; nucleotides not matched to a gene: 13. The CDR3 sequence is CASRHNQGARVSPLHF. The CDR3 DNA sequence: TGTGCCAGCAGGCACAACCAGGGGGCGCGTGTTTCACCCCTCCACTTT.

The CDR3 is CASSYYRGQEYGYTF. The CDR3 nucleotides are TGTGCCAGCAGTTACTACCGGGGACAGGAATATGGCTACACCTTC. The gene calls are TRBV6-5 and TRBJ1-2; TRBD1 matches 8 bases. The CDR3 is made up of 15 amino acids. V was clipped by 1 base and J by 5 bases; unmatched bases: 6. Germline assignment: CDR1 MNHEY and CDR2 SVGAGI.

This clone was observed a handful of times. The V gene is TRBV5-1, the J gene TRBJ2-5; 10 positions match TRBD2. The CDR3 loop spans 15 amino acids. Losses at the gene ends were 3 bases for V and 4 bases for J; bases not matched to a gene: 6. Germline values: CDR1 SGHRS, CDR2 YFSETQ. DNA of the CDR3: TGCGCCAGCAGCTCAAGCGGGGGGGCGGGAGAGACCCAGTACTTC. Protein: CASSSSGGAGETQYF.

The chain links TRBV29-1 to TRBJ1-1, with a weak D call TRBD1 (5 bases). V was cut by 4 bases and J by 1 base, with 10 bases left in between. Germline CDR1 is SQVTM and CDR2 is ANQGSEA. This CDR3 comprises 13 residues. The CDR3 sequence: CSVVGGRNTEAFF. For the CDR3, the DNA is TGCAGCGTTGTGGGGGGTAGGAACACTGAAGCTTTCTTT. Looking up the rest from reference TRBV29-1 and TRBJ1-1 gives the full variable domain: SAVISQKPSRDICQRGTSLTIQCQVDSQVTMMFWYRQQPGQSLTLIATANQGSEATYESGFVIDKFPISRPNLTFSTLTVSNMSPEDSSIYLCSVVGGRNTEAFFGQGTRLTVV.

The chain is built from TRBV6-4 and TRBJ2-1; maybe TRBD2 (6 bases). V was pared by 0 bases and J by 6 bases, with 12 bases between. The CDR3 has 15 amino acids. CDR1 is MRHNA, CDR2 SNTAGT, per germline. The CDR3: CASSDSTGGGNEQFF. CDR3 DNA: TGTGCCAGCAGTGACTCGACCGGGGGAGGCAATGAGCAGTTCTTC.

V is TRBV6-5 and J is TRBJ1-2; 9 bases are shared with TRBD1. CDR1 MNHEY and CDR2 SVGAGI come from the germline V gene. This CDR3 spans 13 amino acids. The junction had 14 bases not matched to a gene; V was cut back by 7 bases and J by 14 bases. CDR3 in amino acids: CASKYTGTGKSTF. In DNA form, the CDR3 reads TGTGCCAGCAAATACACCGGGACAGGGAAGTCGACCTTC.

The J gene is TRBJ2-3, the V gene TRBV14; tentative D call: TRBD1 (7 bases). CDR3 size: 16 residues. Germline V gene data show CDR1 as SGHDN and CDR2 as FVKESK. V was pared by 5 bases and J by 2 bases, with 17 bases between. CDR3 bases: TGTGCCAGCAGCGCCCAGGGGGGCCATTCCACAGATACGCAGTATTTT. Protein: CASSAQGGHSTDTQYF.

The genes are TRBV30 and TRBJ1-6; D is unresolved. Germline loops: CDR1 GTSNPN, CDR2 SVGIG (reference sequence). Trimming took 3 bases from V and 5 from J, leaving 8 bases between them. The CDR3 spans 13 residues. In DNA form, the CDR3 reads TGTGCCTGGAGGCAGGTGAATAATTCACCCCTCCACTTT. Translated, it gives CAWRQVNNSPLHF.

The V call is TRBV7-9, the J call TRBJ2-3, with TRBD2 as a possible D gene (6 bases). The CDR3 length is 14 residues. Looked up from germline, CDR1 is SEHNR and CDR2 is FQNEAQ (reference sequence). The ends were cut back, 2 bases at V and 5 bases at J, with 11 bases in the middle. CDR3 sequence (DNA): TGTGCCAGCAGCTTAACTCCGGGGGAAGATACGCAGTATTTT. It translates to CASSLTPGEDTQYF.

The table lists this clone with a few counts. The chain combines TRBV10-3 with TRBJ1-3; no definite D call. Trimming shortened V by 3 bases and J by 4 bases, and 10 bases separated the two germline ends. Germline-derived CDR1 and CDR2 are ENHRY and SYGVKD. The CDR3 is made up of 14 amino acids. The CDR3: CAISEFIQGNTIYF. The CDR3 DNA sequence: TGTGCCATCAGTGAATTTATACAAGGAAACACCATATATTTT.

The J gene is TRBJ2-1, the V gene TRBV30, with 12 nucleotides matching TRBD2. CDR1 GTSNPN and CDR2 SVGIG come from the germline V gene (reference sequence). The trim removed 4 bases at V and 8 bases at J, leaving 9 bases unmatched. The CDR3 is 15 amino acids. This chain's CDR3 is CAWTRLAGVGDEQFF. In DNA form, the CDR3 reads TGTGCCTGGACGAGACTAGCGGGGGTGGGGGATGAGCAGTTCTTC. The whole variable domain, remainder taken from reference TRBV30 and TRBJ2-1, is SQTIHQWPATLVQPVGSPLSLECTVEGTSNPNLYWYRQAAGRGLQLLFYSVGIGQISSEVPQNLSASRPQDRQFILSSKKLLLSDSGFYLCAWTRLAGVGDEQFFGPGTRLTVL.

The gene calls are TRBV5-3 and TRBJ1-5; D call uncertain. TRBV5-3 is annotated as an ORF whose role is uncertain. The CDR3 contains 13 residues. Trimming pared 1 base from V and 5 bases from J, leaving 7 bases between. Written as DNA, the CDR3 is TGTGCCAGAAGCTTGTGCGAGTATCAGCCCCAGCATTTT. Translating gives CARSLCEYQPQHF.

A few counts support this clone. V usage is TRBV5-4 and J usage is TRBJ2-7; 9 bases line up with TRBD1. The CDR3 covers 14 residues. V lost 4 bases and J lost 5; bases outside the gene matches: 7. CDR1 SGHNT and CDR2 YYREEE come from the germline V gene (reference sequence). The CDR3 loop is CASSPADRGDEQYF. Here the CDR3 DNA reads TGTGCCAGCAGCCCAGCTGACAGGGGGGACGAGCAGTACTTC.

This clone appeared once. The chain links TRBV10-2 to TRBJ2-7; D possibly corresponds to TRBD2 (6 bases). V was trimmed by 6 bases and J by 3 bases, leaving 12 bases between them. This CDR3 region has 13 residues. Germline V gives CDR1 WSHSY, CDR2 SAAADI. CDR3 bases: TGCGCCAGCAGCAGGGACTTGAGCTACGAGCAGTACTTC. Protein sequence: CASSRDLSYEQYF.

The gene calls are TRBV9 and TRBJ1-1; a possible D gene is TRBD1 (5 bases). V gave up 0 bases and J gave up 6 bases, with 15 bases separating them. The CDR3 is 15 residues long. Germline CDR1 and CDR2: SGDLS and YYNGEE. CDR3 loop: CASSVEVRAEAEAFF. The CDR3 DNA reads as TGTGCCAGCAGCGTAGAGGTCAGGGCTGAGGCTGAAGCTTTCTTT.

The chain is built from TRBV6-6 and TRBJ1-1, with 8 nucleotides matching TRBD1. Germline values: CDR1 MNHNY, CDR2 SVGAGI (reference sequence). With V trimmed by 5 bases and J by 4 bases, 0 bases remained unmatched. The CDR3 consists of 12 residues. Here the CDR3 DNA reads TGTGCCAGCAGTGACAGGGGCACTGAAGCTTTCTTT. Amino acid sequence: CASSDRGTEAFF.

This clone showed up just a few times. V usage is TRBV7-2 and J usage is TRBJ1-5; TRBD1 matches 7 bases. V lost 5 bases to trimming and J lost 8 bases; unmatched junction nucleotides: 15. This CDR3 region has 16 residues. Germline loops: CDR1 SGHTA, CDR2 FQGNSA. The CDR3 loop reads CASSRPGSGGIEPQHF. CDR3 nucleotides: TGTGCCAGCAGCCGTCCGGGATCAGGGGGTATAGAGCCCCAGCATTTT.

The CDR3 protein is CAIRAPGQGSEAFF. CDR3 in DNA: TGTGCCATCAGGGCGCCGGGACAGGGTTCTGAAGCTTTCTTT. The genes are TRBV10-3 and TRBJ1-1; 9 nucleotides match TRBD1. V lost 6 bases, J lost 6 bases, and 8 bases stayed unmatched. Germline CDR1 is ENHRY and CDR2 is SYGVKD. This CDR3 contains 14 residues.